This TCR beta chain was found in a study of cytomegalovirus exposure and HLA in healthy donors. Study background: There were 70 million to 95 million unique TCRs (from HLA-typed donors) in an early data release.

Study-wide results and limits: Versus the roughly 700-donor mean, an Asian-associated ancestry cluster reportedly showed fewer N-insertions in a later analysis. Near-uniform donor sequencing depth was presumed by presence/absence analyses.

This CDR3 has 14 amino acids. The germline V gene encodes CDR1 SGHRS and CDR2 YFSETQ. V lost 1 base to trimming and J lost 5 bases, with 12 bases between them. This PCR relied on a set of 60 Vbeta primers and 13 Jbeta primers. Repertoires were generated with immunoSEQ multiplex PCR, while TCRdb's copy carries only in-frame clones and drops some. The table records about 160,000 clones, less than 90% of them present only once. As to this clone: Its antigen is not identified.

The receptor comes from a woman between 50 and 59 years old in good health and CMV-seropositive. The chain carries TRBV5-1 and TRBJ2-5, with D unresolved. The material sequenced was PBMCs. CDR3 in amino acids: CASSLRLDGETQYF. The DNA of the CDR3 is TGCGCCAGCAGCTTGAGGCTCGACGGGGAGACCCAGTACTTC.